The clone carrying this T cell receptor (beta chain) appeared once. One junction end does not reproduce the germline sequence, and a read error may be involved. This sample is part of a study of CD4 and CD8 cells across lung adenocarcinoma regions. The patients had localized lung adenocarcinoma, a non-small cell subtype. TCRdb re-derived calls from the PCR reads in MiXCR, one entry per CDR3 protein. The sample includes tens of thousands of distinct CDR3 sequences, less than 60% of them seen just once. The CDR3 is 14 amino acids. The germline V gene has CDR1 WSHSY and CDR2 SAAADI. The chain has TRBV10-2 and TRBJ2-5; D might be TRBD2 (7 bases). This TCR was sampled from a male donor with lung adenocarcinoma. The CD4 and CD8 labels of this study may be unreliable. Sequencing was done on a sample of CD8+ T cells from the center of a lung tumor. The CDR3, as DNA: TGCGCGGGGAGTGAGGGCGGGGGCACAGATACCCAGTATTTC. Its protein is CAGSEGGGTDTQYF.